This T cell receptor beta chain originates from a study of T cells after yellow fever vaccination. Study background: Low-cell-number fractions were prepared with SMART-Seq v4 Ultra Low Input. Study conclusions and caveats: Only a minor proportion of clonotypes was detected across both CD4 and CD8 compartments.

The authors made TCR cDNA by 5'RACE template switching, adding a universal primer site and UMIs. TCRdb analysed the 5' RACE reads with MiXCR anew, one entry per CDR3 protein. Among roughly 330,000 distinct CDR3 sequences listed, around 3.9% were seen once. Worth noting for this clonotype: Its target is unknown.

The sample consisted of PBMCs, taken 5 days after the yellow fever booster vaccination. The sequence came from a man between 18 and 29 years old who received the YFV17D yellow fever vaccine.

The CDR3 DNA is TGTGCCAGCAGAATAAACGAGAACAAAGGGGCAGGGTCAAGGTACAATGAGCAGTTCTTC. It is translated as CASRINENKGAGSRYNEQFF. V usage is TRBV6-2 or TRBV6-3 and J usage is TRBJ2-1; a possible D gene is TRBD1 (5 bases). CDR1 is MNHEY and CDR2 is SVGEGT in the germline V gene. V lost 6 bases to trimming and J lost 4 bases, with 31 bases between them. The CDR3 consists of 20 residues.